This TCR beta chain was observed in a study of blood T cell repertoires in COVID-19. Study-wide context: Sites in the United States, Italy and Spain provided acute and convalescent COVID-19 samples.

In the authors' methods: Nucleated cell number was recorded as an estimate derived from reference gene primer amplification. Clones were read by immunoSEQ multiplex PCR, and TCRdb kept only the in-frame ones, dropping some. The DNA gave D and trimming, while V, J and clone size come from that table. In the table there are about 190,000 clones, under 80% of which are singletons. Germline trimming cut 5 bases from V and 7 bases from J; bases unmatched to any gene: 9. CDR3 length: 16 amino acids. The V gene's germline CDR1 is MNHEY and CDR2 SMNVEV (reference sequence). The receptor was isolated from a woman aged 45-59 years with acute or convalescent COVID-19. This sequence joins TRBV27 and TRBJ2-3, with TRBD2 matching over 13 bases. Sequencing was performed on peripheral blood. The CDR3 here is CASSPTSGGALNTQYF. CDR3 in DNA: TGTGCCAGCAGTCCCACTAGCGGGGGGGCCTTGAATACGCAGTATTTT.